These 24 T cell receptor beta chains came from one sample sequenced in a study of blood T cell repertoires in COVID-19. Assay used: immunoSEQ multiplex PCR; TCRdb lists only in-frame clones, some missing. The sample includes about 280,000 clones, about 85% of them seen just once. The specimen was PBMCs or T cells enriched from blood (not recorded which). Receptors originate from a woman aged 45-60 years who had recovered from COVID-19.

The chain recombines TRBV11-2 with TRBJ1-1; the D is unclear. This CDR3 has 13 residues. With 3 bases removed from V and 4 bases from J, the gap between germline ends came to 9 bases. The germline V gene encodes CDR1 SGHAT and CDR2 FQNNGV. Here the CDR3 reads CASSLWEATEAFF. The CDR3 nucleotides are TGTGCCAGCAGCTTGTGGGAGGCCACTGAAGCTTTCTTT.

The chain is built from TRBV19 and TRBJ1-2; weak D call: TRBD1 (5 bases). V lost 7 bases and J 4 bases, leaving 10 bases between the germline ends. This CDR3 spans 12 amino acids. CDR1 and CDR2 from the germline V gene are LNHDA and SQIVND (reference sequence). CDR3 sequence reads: CASKIGGYGYTF. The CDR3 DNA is TGTGCCAGTAAGATCGGGGGCTATGGCTACACCTTC.

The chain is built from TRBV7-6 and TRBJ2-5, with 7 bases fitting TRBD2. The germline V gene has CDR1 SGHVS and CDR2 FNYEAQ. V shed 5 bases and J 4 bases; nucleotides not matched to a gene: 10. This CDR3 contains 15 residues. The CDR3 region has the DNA TGTGCCAGCAGCCTCCAAGGACTAGTTGGAGAGACCCAGTACTTC. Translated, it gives CASSLQGLVGETQYF. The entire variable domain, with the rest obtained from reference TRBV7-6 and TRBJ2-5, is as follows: GAGVSQSPRYKVTKRGQDVALRCDPISGHVSLYWYRQALGQGPEFLTYFNYEAQQDKSGLPNDRFSAERPEGSISTLTIQRTEQRDSAMYRCASSLQGLVGETQYFGPGTRLLVL.

CDR3 sequence (DNA): TGCGCCAGCAGCATGGGGCTCCTCTATGGCTACACCTTC. Translated: CASSMGLLYGYTF. V is TRBV5-1 and J is TRBJ1-2; maybe TRBD1 (5 bases). V was shortened by 4 bases and J by 4 bases, with 11 bases between the two germline ends. The CDR3 length is 13 residues. Germline loops: CDR1 SGHRS, CDR2 YFSETQ.

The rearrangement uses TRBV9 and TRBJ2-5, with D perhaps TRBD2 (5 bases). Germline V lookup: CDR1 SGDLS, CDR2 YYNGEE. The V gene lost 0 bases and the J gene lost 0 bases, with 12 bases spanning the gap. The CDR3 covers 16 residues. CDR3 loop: CASSVGIMGDQETQYF. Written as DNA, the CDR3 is TGTGCCAGCAGCGTAGGGATCATGGGAGACCAAGAGACCCAGTACTTC. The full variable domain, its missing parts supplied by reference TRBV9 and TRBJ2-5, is DSGVTQTPKHLITATGQRVTLRCSPRSGDLSVYWYQQSLDQGLQFLIQYYNGEERAKGNILERFSAQQFPDLHSELNLSSLELGDSALYFCASSVGIMGDQETQYFGPGTRLLVL.

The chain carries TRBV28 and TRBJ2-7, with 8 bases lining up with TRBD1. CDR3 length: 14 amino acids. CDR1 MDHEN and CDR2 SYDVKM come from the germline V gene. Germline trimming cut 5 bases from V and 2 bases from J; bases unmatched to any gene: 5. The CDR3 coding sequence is TGTGCCAGCAGTCAGGGGGCTTACACCTACGAGCAGTACTTC. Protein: CASSQGAYTYEQYF. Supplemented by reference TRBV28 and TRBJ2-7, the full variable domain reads DVKVTQSSRYLVKRTGEKVFLECVQDMDHENMFWYRQDPGLGLRLIYFSYDVKMKEKGDIPEGYSVSREKKERFSLILESASTNQTSMYLCASSQGAYTYEQYFGPGTRLTVT.

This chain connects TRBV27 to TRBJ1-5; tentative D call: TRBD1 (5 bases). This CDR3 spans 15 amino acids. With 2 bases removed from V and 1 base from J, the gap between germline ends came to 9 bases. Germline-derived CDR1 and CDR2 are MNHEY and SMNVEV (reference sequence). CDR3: CASSLGGASNQPQHF. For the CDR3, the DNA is TGTGCCAGCAGTTTAGGCGGGGCAAGCAATCAGCCCCAGCATTTT.

The CDR3 bases are TGTGCCAGCAGCCAAGAGGAGGGGAGAGGCACAGATACGCAGTATTTT. Its protein is CASSQEEGRGTDTQYF. V is TRBV4-2 and J is TRBJ2-3; D perhaps matches TRBD2 (6 bases). The germline gives CDR1 LGHNA, CDR2 YNFKEQ. CDR3 length: 16 residues. V lost 0 bases, J lost 1 base, and 11 bases lay in between.

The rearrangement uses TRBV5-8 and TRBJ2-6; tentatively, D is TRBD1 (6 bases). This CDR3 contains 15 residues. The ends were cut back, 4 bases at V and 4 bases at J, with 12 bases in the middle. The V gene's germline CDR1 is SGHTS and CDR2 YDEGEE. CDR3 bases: TGTGCCAGCAGCCCAGGACAGTACGGGGCCAACGTCCTGACTTTC. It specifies CASSPGQYGANVLTF.

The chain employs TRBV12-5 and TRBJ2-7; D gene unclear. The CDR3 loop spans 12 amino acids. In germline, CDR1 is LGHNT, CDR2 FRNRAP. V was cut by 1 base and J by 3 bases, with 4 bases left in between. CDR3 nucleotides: TGTGCTAGTGGTTTGGATCACTACGAGCAGTACTTC. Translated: CASGLDHYEQYF.

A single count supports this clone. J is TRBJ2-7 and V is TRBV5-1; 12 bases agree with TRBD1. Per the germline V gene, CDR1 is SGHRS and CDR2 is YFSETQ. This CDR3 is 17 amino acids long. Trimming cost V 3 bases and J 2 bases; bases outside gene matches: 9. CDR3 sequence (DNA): TGCGCCAGCAGCTCCCTCCCCGGGACAGGGGGCCCCTACGAGCAGTACTTC. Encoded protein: CASSSLPGTGGPYEQYF. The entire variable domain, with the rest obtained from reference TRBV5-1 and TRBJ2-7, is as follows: KAGVTQTPRYLIKTRGQQVTLSCSPISGHRSVSWYQQTPGQGLQFLFEYFSETQRNKGNFPGRFSGRQFSNSRSEMNVSTLELGDSALYLCASSSLPGTGGPYEQYFGPGTRLTVT.

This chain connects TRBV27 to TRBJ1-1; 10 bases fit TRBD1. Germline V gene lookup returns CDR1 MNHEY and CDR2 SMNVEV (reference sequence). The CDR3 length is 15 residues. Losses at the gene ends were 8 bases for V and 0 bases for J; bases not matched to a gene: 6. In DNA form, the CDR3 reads TGTGCCAGCGGTCGGACAGGGGGTATGAACACTGAAGCTTTCTTT. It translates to CASGRTGGMNTEAFF.

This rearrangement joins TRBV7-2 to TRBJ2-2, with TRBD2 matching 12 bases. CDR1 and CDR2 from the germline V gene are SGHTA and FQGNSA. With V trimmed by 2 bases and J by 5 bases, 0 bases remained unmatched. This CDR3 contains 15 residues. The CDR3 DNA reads TGTGCCAGCAGCTTAACTAGCGGGGGGACCGGGGAGCTGTTTTTT. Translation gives CASSLTSGGTGELFF.

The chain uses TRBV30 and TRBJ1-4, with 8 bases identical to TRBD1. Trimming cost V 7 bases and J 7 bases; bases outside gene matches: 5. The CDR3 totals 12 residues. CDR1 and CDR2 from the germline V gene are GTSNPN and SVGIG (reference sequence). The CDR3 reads CASQDRVEKLFF. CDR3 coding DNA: TGTGCCTCCCAGGACAGGGTTGAAAAACTGTTTTTT.

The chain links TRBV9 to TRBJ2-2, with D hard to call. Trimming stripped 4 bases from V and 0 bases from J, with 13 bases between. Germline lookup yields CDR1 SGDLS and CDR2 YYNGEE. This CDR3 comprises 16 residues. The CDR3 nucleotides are TGTGCCAGCAGCCTTAAAGCGCCCGCGAACACCGGGGAGCTGTTTTTT. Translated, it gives CASSLKAPANTGELFF. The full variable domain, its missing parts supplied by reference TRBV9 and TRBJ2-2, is DSGVTQTPKHLITATGQRVTLRCSPRSGDLSVYWYQQSLDQGLQFLIQYYNGEERAKGNILERFSAQQFPDLHSELNLSSLELGDSALYFCASSLKAPANTGELFFGEGSRLTVL.

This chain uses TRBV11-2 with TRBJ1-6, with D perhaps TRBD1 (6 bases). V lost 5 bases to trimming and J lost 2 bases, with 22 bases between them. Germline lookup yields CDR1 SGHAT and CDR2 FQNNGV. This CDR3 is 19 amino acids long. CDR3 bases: TGTGCCAGCAGCGCCCGCCAACAGGGAATCGGGACCTATAATTCACCCCTCCACTTT. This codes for CASSARQQGIGTYNSPLHF.

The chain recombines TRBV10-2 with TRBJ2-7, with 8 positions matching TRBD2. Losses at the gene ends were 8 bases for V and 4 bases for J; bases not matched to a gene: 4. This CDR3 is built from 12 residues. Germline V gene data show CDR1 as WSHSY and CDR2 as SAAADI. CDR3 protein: CASGAGGYEQYF. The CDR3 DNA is TGCGCCAGCGGGGCGGGGGGTTACGAGCAGTACTTC.

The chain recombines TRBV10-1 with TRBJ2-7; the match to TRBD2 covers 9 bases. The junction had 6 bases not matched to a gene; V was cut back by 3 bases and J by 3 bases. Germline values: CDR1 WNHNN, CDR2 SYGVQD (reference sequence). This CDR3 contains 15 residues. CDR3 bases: TGCGCCAGCAGTGACGAAGCGGGAGGCGTCTACGAGCAGTACTTC. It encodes CASSDEAGGVYEQYF.

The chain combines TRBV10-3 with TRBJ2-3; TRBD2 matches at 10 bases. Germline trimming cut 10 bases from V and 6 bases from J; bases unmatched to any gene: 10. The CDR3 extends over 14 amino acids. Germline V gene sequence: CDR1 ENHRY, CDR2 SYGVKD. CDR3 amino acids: CATALAGGGDTQYF. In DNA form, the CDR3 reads TGTGCCACCGCCTTAGCGGGGGGCGGTGATACGCAGTATTTT.

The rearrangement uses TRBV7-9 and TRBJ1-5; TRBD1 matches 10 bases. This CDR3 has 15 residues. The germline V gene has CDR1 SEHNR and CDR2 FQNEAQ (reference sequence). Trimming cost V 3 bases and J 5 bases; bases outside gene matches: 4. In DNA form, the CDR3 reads TGTGCCAGCAGCTTGGGACAGGGGAGAGATCAGCCCCAGCATTTT. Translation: CASSLGQGRDQPQHF.

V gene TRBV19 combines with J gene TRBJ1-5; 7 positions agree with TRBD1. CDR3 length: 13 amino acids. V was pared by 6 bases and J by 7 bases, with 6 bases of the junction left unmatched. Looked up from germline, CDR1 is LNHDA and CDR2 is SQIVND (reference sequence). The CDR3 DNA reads TGTGCCAGTAGAGACAGGGTATGGCAGCCCCAGCATTTT. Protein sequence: CASRDRVWQPQHF.

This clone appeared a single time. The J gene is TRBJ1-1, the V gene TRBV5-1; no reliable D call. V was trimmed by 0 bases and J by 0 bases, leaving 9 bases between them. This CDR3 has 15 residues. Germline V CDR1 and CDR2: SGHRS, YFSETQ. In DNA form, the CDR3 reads TGCGCCAGCAGCTTGGTACCGGGGATGAACACTGAAGCTTTCTTT. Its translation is CASSLVPGMNTEAFF.

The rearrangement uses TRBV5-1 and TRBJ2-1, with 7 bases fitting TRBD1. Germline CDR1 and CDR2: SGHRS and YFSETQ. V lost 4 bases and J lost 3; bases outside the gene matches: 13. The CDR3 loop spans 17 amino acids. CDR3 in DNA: TGCGCCAGCAGCGCCGGACAGGCACAATTATACTACAATGAGCAGTTCTTC. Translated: CASSAGQAQLYYNEQFF.

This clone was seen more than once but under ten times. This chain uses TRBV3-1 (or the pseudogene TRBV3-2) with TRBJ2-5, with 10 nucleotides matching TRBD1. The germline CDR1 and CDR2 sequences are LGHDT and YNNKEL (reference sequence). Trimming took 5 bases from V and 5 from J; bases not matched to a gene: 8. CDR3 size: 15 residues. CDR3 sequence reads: CASSRTGTGDETQYF. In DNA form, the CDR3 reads TGTGCCAGCAGCAGGACCGGGACAGGGGATGAGACCCAGTACTTC.